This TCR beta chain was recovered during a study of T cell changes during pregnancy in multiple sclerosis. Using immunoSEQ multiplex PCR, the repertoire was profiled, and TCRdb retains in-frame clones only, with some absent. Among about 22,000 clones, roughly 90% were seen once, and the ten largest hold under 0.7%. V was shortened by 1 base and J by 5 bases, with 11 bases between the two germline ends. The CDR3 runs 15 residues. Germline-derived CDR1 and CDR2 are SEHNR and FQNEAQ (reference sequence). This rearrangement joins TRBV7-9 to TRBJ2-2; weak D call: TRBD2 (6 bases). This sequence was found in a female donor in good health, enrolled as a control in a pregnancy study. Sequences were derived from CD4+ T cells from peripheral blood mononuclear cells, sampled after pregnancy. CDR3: CASSLGGERTGELFF. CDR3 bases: TGTGCCAGCAGCTTAGGGGGGGAGAGGACCGGGGAGCTGTTTTTT.